The 23 T cell receptor beta chains below were found in one sample sequenced in a study of shared clonotypes between healthy human individuals. Sequenced by immunoSEQ multiplex PCR; TCRdb stores in-frame clones only, minus some. The sample comprises approximately 1.1 million clones, approximately 80% of which are singletons, and approximately 0.52% rests with the top ten. Source material: memory CD4+ T cells from PBMCs. Subset noted: CD45RA-negative fraction. The source is a man aged 18 to 35 in good health. Some clones in this sample may be carry-over from other donors' samples.

In this sample, this clone turned up a few times. V gene TRBV7-2 combines with J gene TRBJ1-6; tentative D call: TRBD1 (6 bases). The CDR3 runs 13 residues. From germline, CDR1 is SGHTA and CDR2 FQGNSA. V was shortened by 11 bases and J by 7 bases, with 15 bases between the two germline ends. For the CDR3, the DNA is TGTGCCGCCTCAGGGGAGCCCAATTCACCCCTCCACTTT. Protein product: CAASGEPNSPLHF.

A few counts support this clone. The chain combines TRBV10-3 with TRBJ1-5, with unresolved D. The V gene lost 4 bases and the J gene lost 3 bases, with 7 bases spanning the gap. Germline CDR1 ENHRY, CDR2 SYGVKD. There are 13 residues in the CDR3. CDR3 nucleotide sequence: TGTGCCATCAGTGGAGGCGTCAATCAGCCCCAGCATTTT. This gives the protein CAISGGVNQPQHF.

The chain combines TRBV6-5 with TRBJ2-3; 7 bases fit TRBD2. V trimming: 3 bases; J trimming: 1 base; junction bases outside the gene matches: 4. The CDR3 extends over 15 amino acids. CDR1 is MNHEY and CDR2 is SVGAGI in the germline V gene. CDR3 DNA: TGTGCCAGCAGTTATAAGGGGAGGGGCACAGATACGCAGTATTTT. Encoded protein: CASSYKGRGTDTQYF.

The gene calls are TRBV10-1 and TRBJ1-1; 10 nucleotides align to TRBD1. The CDR3 sequence is 17 residues long. Germline-derived CDR1 and CDR2 are WNHNN and SYGVQD (reference sequence). Trimming at V came to 5 bases and at J to 4 bases, leaving 13 bases not matched to a gene. CDR3 loop: CASSPGMWTGGFTEAFF. CDR3 in DNA: TGCGCCAGCAGTCCCGGGATGTGGACAGGGGGTTTCACTGAAGCTTTCTTT.

V is TRBV27 and J is TRBJ1-2, with 10 bases identical to TRBD1. Germline CDR1 and CDR2: MNHEY and SMNVEV (reference sequence). J gave up 7 bases and V 6 bases, and 8 bases lay outside the gene matches. The CDR3 has 14 amino acids. The CDR3 sequence: CASRFTGQGLGYTF. In DNA, the CDR3 is TGTGCCAGCAGGTTTACGGGACAGGGGCTTGGCTACACCTTC.

The chain carries TRBV5-4 and TRBJ2-7; a weak D match, TRBD1 (6 bases). Looked up from germline, CDR1 is SGHNT and CDR2 is YYREEE (reference sequence). The CDR3 covers 13 residues. The V end was cut by 4 bases, the J end by 6 bases, with 14 bases between. This CDR3 reads CASSGTGQREQYF. CDR3 nucleotide sequence: TGTGCCAGCAGCGGTACTGGACAGCGCGAGCAGTACTTC. Combining the CDR3 with reference TRBV5-4 and TRBJ2-7 gives the whole variable domain ETGVTQSPTHLIKTRGQQVTLRCSSQSGHNTVSWYQQALGQGPQFIFQYYREEENGRGNFPPRFSGLQFPNYSSELNVNALELDDSALYLCASSGTGQREQYFGPGTRLTVT.

This chain links TRBV7-2 with TRBJ2-3, with no clear D. Trimming took 5 bases from V and 1 from J, leaving 13 bases between them. CDR1 and CDR2 (germline): SGHTA, FQGNSA. There are 15 residues in the CDR3. The chain's CDR3 is CASSRVGSGTDTQYF. For the CDR3, the DNA is TGTGCCAGCAGCCGGGTCGGCTCGGGCACAGATACGCAGTATTTT. The variable domain in full, completed from reference TRBV7-2 and TRBJ2-3, reads GAGVSQSPSNKVTEKGKDVELRCDPISGHTALYWYRQSLGQGLEFLIYFQGNSAPDKSGLPSDRFSAERTGGSVSTLTIQRTQQEDSAVYLCASSRVGSGTDTQYFGPGTRLTVL.

The rearrangement uses TRBV4-1 and TRBJ2-3; a possible D gene is TRBD2 (6 bases). Germline lookup yields CDR1 MGHRA and CDR2 YSYEKL. This CDR3 spans 13 amino acids. Trimming removed 2 bases from V and 7 bases from J, with 10 bases in between. Here the CDR3 reads CASSQLASNTQYF. CDR3 bases: TGCGCCAGCAGCCAACTAGCGAGTAATACGCAGTATTTT.

The chain recombines TRBV28 with TRBJ1-5; weak D call: TRBD1 (5 bases). The germline V and J ends were trimmed by 3 bases and 5 bases, with 11 bases remaining between them. Germline CDR1 MDHEN, CDR2 SYDVKM. The CDR3 is 14 residues long. CDR3 sequence reads: CASSLPGLYQPQHF. CDR3 in DNA: TGTGCCAGCAGTTTGCCGGGACTATATCAGCCCCAGCATTTT. Full variable domain (missing parts from reference TRBV28 and TRBJ1-5): DVKVTQSSRYLVKRTGEKVFLECVQDMDHENMFWYRQDPGLGLRLIYFSYDVKMKEKGDIPEGYSVSREKKERFSLILESASTNQTSMYLCASSLPGLYQPQHFGDGTRLSIL.

The chain couples TRBV2 to TRBJ2-7, with unresolved D. CDR1 is SNHLY and CDR2 is FYNNEI in the germline V gene. The CDR3 contains 13 residues. The V end was cut by 2 bases, the J end by 4 bases, with 9 bases between. In DNA, the CDR3 is TGTGCCAGCAGTGAATCCCCCGCGTACGAGCAGTACTTC. This translates into CASSESPAYEQYF.

This chain connects TRBV10-3 to TRBJ1-3, with D possibly matching TRBD1 (5 bases). There are 15 residues in the CDR3. V was shortened by 4 bases and J by 4 bases, with 14 bases between the two germline ends. In germline, CDR1 is ENHRY, CDR2 SYGVKD. The CDR3 DNA is TGTGCCATCAGTGCCGGGACTAATACCGGAAACACCATATATTTT. Translated, it gives CAISAGTNTGNTIYF.

The chain joins TRBV11-1 to TRBJ2-3; TRBD1 aligns across 10 bases. Germline CDR1 SGHAT, CDR2 FQDESV (reference sequence). The CDR3 is made up of 16 amino acids. V was clipped by 5 bases and J by 2 bases; unmatched bases: 7. The DNA of the CDR3 is TGTGCCAGCAGCGCCTGGACAGGGGGACACACAGATACGCAGTATTTT. Translation: CASSAWTGGHTDTQYF.

V gene TRBV7-9 combines with J gene TRBJ1-3, with 9 bases fitting TRBD1. The CDR3 totals 17 residues. Germline V lookup: CDR1 SEHNR, CDR2 FQNEAQ (reference sequence). Trimming removed 11 bases from V and 2 bases from J; junction bases left unmatched: 16. In DNA, the CDR3 is TGTGCCCTCCGGGGCCACATACAGGGGGCGGCTGGAAACACCATATATTTT. This translates into CALRGHIQGAAGNTIYF.

The chain employs TRBV6-1 and TRBJ2-1; D is uncertain. The germline V and J ends were trimmed by 1 base and 6 bases, with 16 bases remaining between them. Germline V gives CDR1 MNHNS, CDR2 SASEGT. The CDR3 is 16 residues long. CDR3 sequence (DNA): TGTGCCAGCAGTGAAGAACCGGTGAGACGGCGCAATGAGCAGTTCTTC. It translates to CASSEEPVRRRNEQFF.

As concerns this clone: Other DNA variants within this sample encode the same CDR3. The V gene is TRBV2, the J gene TRBJ2-5, with D maybe TRBD2 (5 bases). Germline CDR1 and CDR2: SNHLY and FYNNEI. The V end was cut by 6 bases, the J end by 5 bases, with 10 bases between. CDR3 length equals 12 residues. CDR3 bases: TGTGCCAGCAGCGGAGGCGGGGAGACCCAGTACTTC. Its translation is CASSGGGETQYF.

V gene TRBV19 combines with J gene TRBJ1-3; D gene uncertain. Trimming took off 11 bases at V and 0 bases at J, with 14 bases between the two ends. CDR3 length: 14 residues. CDR1 is LNHDA and CDR2 is SQIVND in the germline V gene (reference sequence). The CDR3 region has the DNA TGTGCCTCAACCACGGGTAGCTCTGGAAACACCATATATTTT. Amino acids: CASTTGSSGNTIYF.

V gene TRBV7-9 combines with J gene TRBJ2-7; no firm D call. Germline assignment: CDR1 SEHNR and CDR2 FQNEAQ (reference sequence). The CDR3 runs 14 residues. The germline V and J ends were trimmed by 0 bases and 2 bases, with 8 bases remaining between them. The CDR3 DNA follows: TGTGCCAGCAGCTTAGCCTTGGGCCCCTACGAGCAGTACTTC. Translated, it gives CASSLALGPYEQYF.

The chain has TRBV5-1 and TRBJ2-5; D is ambiguous. The CDR3 length is 13 residues. V gave up 4 bases and J gave up 1 base, with 8 bases separating them. Germline CDR1 SGHRS, CDR2 YFSETQ. CDR3 residues: CASSPRIQETQYF. CDR3 nucleotide sequence: TGCGCCAGCAGCCCGCGAATCCAAGAGACCCAGTACTTC.

This chain connects TRBV5-6 to TRBJ1-6, with no clear D. Trimming stripped 8 bases from V and 11 bases from J, with 14 bases between. CDR3 length equals 12 residues. Germline CDR1 is SGHDT and CDR2 is YYEEEE. CDR3 residues: CASRTGGTPLHF. Written as DNA, the CDR3 is TGTGCCAGTAGGACGGGAGGGACACCCCTCCACTTT.

The rearrangement uses TRBV14 and TRBJ1-1; D remains unclear. CDR1 SGHDN and CDR2 FVKESK come from the germline V gene. The CDR3 has 13 residues. V lost 3 bases and J 5 bases, leaving 10 bases between the germline ends. The chain's CDR3 is CASSHPLVTEAFF. CDR3 DNA sequence: TGTGCCAGCAGCCACCCCTTGGTGACTGAAGCTTTCTTT.

J is TRBJ1-1 and V is TRBV28, with a weak D call TRBD1 (5 bases). Germline V gene sequence: CDR1 MDHEN, CDR2 SYDVKM. CDR3 length equals 11 residues. Trimming removed 8 bases from V and 9 bases from J, with 13 bases in between. CDR3 region: CASFREGKAFF. CDR3 DNA: TGTGCCAGCTTCAGGGAAGGCAAAGCTTTCTTT.

The gene calls are TRBV5-4 and TRBJ2-7; TRBD2 matches at 9 bases. This CDR3 is built from 15 residues. CDR1 and CDR2 from the germline V gene are SGHNT and YYREEE (reference sequence). The trim removed 1 base at V and 2 bases at J, leaving 4 bases unmatched. CDR3 residues: CASSLSSGTTYEQYF. In DNA, the CDR3 is TGTGCCAGCAGCTTGTCTAGCGGGACTACCTACGAGCAGTACTTC.

Concerning this clone itself: This sample includes further DNA sequences coding for the same CDR3. The V gene is TRBV6-5, the J gene TRBJ1-2; D may be TRBD1 (5 bases). Trimming removed 6 bases at V and 2 bases at J, with 10 bases between. The CDR3 is made up of 13 amino acids. Looked up from germline, CDR1 is MNHEY and CDR2 is SVGAGI. For the CDR3, the DNA is TGTGCCAGCAGACGCGACAGCAACTATGGCTACACCTTC. This sequence encodes CASRRDSNYGYTF.